This T cell receptor (beta chain) originates from a study of beta chain features in type 1 diabetes. Study as a whole: All samples combined gave over 100 million sorted cells for examination. Study outcomes and limitations: Moderately but significantly shorter TCRB CDR3s were found in Type 1 diabetes patients in all four CD4+ subsets. The naive, central memory and Treg TCRB repertoires showed an apparent similarity that was greater among patients than among healthy donors.

Every isolated RNA sample was fully reverse transcribed, so sequencing captured expressed TCRB transcripts. Clones were read by immunoSEQ multiplex PCR, and TCRdb kept only the in-frame ones, dropping some. The data show 680,000 or so clones, under 15% seen once. Regarding this clone: Its antigen is still unknown.

Sorted CD4+ subsets: naive, central memory, regulatory, stem cell-like memory (CD45RO/CCR7/CD25/CD127/CD95/CD27 panel). The material sequenced was naive CD4+ T cells from blood. The sequence came from a man aged 18 to 29 with type 1 diabetes.

Written as DNA, the CDR3 is TGCGCCAGCAGCCCGGGGGCGTTGGGCTACAATGAGCAGTTCTTC. Translating gives CASSPGALGYNEQFF. The chain carries TRBV4-1 and TRBJ2-1, with D perhaps being TRBD1 or TRBD2 (6 bases each). The germline V gene encodes CDR1 MGHRA and CDR2 YSYEKL. The V gene lost 4 bases and the J gene lost 3 bases, with 13 bases spanning the gap. This CDR3 region has 15 residues.